Presented here are 7 T cell receptor beta chains from one specimen sequenced in a study of metastatic and nonmetastatic thyroid tumors. Each patient came to thyroid surgery without any prior treatment (of any kind). TCRdb reanalyzed the PCR reads via MiXCR. The sample has about 59,000 clones; around 15% are singletons. Material for sequencing was blood. All receptors come from a male donor with papillary thyroid cancer or a benign thyroid nodule (not recorded which). Some clones in this sample may be carry-over from other donors' samples.

This clone was seen ten or more times. The chain employs TRBV7-3 and TRBJ2-7; D possibly corresponds to TRBD2 (6 bases). The CDR3 is made up of 13 amino acids. The germline V gene has CDR1 SGHTA and CDR2 FQGTGA. V was clipped by 3 bases and J by 7 bases, with 13 bases between them. The CDR3: CASSLGGLSEQYF. CDR3 DNA: TGTGCCAGCAGCTTGGGGGGATTGTCAGAGCAGTACTTC.

This clone has ten or more counts. In the same sample, other DNA sequences code for this CDR3. The V gene is TRBV7-8, the J gene TRBJ1-5; 7 bases map to TRBD1. Germline CDR1 reads SGHVS; CDR2 reads FQNEAQ. This CDR3 spans 14 amino acids. The V segment lost 5 bases and the J segment 5 bases; nucleotides outside the gene matches: 6. CDR3: CASSPQGVDQPQHF. The CDR3 DNA is TGTGCCAGCAGCCCTCAGGGGGTTGATCAGCCCCAGCATTTT.

Many counts were recorded for this clone. The chain is built from TRBV6-1 and TRBJ2-1; a weak D match, TRBD1 (7 bases). The CDR3 contains 14 residues. Trimming shortened V by 3 bases and J by 7 bases, and 13 bases separated the two germline ends. Germline V gene data show CDR1 as MNHNS and CDR2 as SASEGT. CDR3 sequence reads: CASSDRRGRNEQFF. CDR3 DNA sequence: TGTGCCAGCAGTGATAGGAGGGGGCGGAATGAGCAGTTCTTC.

As regards this clone: Possible read error: a much larger clone is one base away. This chain joins TRBV5-1 and TRBJ1-4; D is unclear. V lost 0 bases to trimming and J lost 7 bases, with 10 bases between them. The CDR3 has 14 amino acids. CDR1 is SGHRS and CDR2 is YFSETQ in the germline V gene. The CDR3 bases are TGCGCCAGCAGCTTGGACAGTGACGGTGAAAAACTGTTTTTT. Residues: CASSLDSDGEKLFF.

This clone was detected many times. The CDR3 nucleotides are TGTGCCATCAGTCGACAGCAGGTCGCCTACGAGCAGTACTTC. It encodes CAISRQQVAYEQYF. The chain couples TRBV10-3 to TRBJ2-7, with D tentatively TRBD1 (5 bases). The CDR3 sequence is 14 residues long. CDR1 and CDR2 (germline): ENHRY, SYGVKD. Trimming removed 5 bases at V and 2 bases at J, with 13 bases between.

This clone came up many times. The chain recombines TRBV4-1 with TRBJ1-5; D remains unclear. This CDR3 spans 13 amino acids. The V gene lost 2 bases and the J gene lost 4 bases, with 6 bases spanning the gap. Germline V gives CDR1 MGHRA, CDR2 YSYEKL. Here the CDR3 reads CASSQMRNQPQHF. The CDR3 coding sequence is TGCGCCAGCAGCCAAATGAGAAATCAGCCCCAGCATTTT.

This clone is a singleton in its sample. The chain recombines TRBV5-6 with TRBJ2-7, with unresolved D. V lost 5 bases to trimming and J lost 6 bases, with 15 bases between them. Germline V gene data show CDR1 as SGHDT and CDR2 as YYEEEE. The CDR3 has 13 amino acids. CDR3: CASSFGPLGEQYF. The DNA for the CDR3 is TGTGCCAGCAGTTTCGGGCCATTGGGCGAGCAGTACTTC. The whole variable domain, remainder taken from reference TRBV5-6 and TRBJ2-7, is DAGVTQSPTHLIKTRGQQVTLRCSPKSGHDTVSWYQQALGQGPQFIFQYYEEEERQRGNFPDRFSGHQFPNYSSELNVNALLLGDSALYLCASSFGPLGEQYFGPGTRLTVT.